This T cell receptor beta chain comes out of a study of cytomegalovirus exposure and HLA in healthy donors. General study results and limits: The study designated 150 or so TCR beta chains cytomegalovirus-associated. Most observed TCR sequences were rare, whereas some public TCRs were detected in many donors.

Germline trimming cut 3 bases from V and 7 bases from J; bases unmatched to any gene: 7. Germline CDR1 LNHDA, CDR2 SQIVND (reference sequence). CDR3 size: 16 residues. The validation cohort, a group of under 150 subjects, included the donors and was separate from the roughly 620-subject first cohort. TCRdb's table, derived via immunoSEQ multiplex PCR, lists solely in-frame clones and lacks some. The sample carries more than 110,000 clones, about 90% recorded once. Concerning this clone itself: No antigen is known for it.

The sample consisted of PBMCs. This chain uses TRBV19 with TRBJ1-6, with 9 bases that match TRBD1. This receptor was identified in a man between 18 and 29 years old in good health and CMV-seronegative. CDR3 loop: CASSIGGTGRNSPLHF. The DNA of the CDR3 is TGTGCCAGTAGTATTGGAGGGACAGGGCGGAATTCACCCCTCCACTTT.